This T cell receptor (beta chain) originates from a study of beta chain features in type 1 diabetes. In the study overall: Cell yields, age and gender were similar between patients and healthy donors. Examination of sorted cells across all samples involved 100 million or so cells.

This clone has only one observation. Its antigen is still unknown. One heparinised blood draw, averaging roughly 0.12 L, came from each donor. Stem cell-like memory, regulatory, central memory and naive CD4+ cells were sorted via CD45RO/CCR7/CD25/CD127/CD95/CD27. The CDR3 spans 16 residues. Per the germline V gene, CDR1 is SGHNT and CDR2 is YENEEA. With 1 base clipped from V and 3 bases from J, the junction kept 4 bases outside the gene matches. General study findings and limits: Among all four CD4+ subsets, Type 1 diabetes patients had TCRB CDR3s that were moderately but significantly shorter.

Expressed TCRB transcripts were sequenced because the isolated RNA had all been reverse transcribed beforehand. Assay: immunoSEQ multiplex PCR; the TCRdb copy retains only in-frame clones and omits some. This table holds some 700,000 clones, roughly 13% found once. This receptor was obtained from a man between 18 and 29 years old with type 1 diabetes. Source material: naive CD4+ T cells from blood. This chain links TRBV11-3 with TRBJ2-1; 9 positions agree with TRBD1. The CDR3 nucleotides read TGTGCCAGCAGCTTAGTTTGGGACAGGGACTACAATGAGCAGTTCTTC. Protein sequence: CASSLVWDRDYNEQFF.